This section outlines one T cell receptor (beta chain) sequence together with its context. These data belong to a study of blood T cell repertoires in COVID-19. About the research overall: Acute and convalescent COVID-19 samples came from the United States, Italy and Spain. PBMCs, B-cell-depleted T cells, or T cells provided the cDNA or gDNA that made up the material.

Authors' analysis steps: Nucleated cell number was recorded as an estimate derived from reference gene primer amplification. Generated by immunoSEQ multiplex PCR, the TCRdb table keeps only in-frame clones and is missing some. D and trimming were read from the DNA, whereas the V and J calls and clone size are those reported in that table. The profile shows more than 90,000 clones, around 87% of them singletons. Sequencing used peripheral blood. The origin of this receptor is a human donor in a cohort sampled during active COVID-19.

CDR3 DNA sequence: TGTGCCAGCTCACCCGACAGATTCGGACAGTTCTTC. Translation: CASSPDRFGQFF. The chain carries TRBV18 and TRBJ2-1, with D maybe TRBD1 (5 bases). With 3 bases removed from V and 13 bases from J, the gap between germline ends came to 13 bases. CDR3 size: 12 residues. Germline loops: CDR1 KGHSH, CDR2 LQKENI.